This is a list of T cell receptor beta chains from one sample in a study of T cell repertoires in cytomegalovirus infection. Antigen specificity for these receptors is unknown. Each CDR3 protein is one row after TCRdb ran MiXCR on the reads. The sample records around 800,000 distinct CDR3 sequences, 30% to 35% being singletons. The specimen comprised cultured CD8+ T cells from PBMCs, sampled from culture after CMV antigen stimulation. Every receptor here comes from a human donor in good health (CMV status not recorded). Some clones in this sample may be carry-over from other donors' samples. Each CDR3 is given with its conserved first and last residue. Fields, in order: V gene, D gene, J gene, clone size, CDR3 DNA, CDR3 protein. The D gene is left open where the match is weak. Clone size is given for some rows only: seen once, a few or many times, or a class if the clone is expanded.

v_gene: TRBV15
d_gene: -
j_gene: TRBJ2-1
abundance: -
CDR3nt: TGTGCCACCAGCACGAGCCCGAGGTACAGTAATGAGCAGTTCTTC
CDR3aa: CATSTSPRYSNEQFF

v_gene: TRBV10-3
d_gene: -
j_gene: TRBJ1-2
abundance: -
CDR3nt: TGTGCCATCAGTGAGTCGGGGACGCAGTCTAACTATGGCTACACCTTC
CDR3aa: CAISESGTQSNYGYTF

v_gene: TRBV27
d_gene: -
j_gene: TRBJ2-3
abundance: -
CDR3nt: TGTGCCAGCAGCCAGTTTGGGGGGCCGACAGATACGCAGTATTTT
CDR3aa: CASSQFGGPTDTQYF

v_gene: TRBV12-3/TRBV12-4
d_gene: TRBD1
j_gene: TRBJ1-1
abundance: -
CDR3nt: TGTGCCAGCACCCTGCGCCCCCCTCAGGGGGGGAGGACTGAAGCTTTCTTT
CDR3aa: CASTLRPPQGGRTEAFF

v_gene: TRBV6-2/TRBV6-3
d_gene: TRBD1
j_gene: TRBJ2-1
abundance: few
CDR3nt: TGTGCCAGCAGTCTCGAGGGACAGAGTTACAATGAGCAGTTCTTC
CDR3aa: CASSLEGQSYNEQFF

v_gene: TRBV27
d_gene: -
j_gene: TRBJ2-1
abundance: once
CDR3nt: TGTGCCAGCAGTTTGGCAACAGGGCCGAGCTCCTACAATGAGCAGTTCTTC
CDR3aa: CASSLATGPSSYNEQFF

v_gene: TRBV12-3/TRBV12-4
d_gene: -
j_gene: TRBJ2-5
abundance: -
CDR3nt: TGTGCCAGCAGTTATACCCAGGACTCCCCAAGAGAGACCCAGTACTTC
CDR3aa: CASSYTQDSPRETQYF

v_gene: TRBV7-6
d_gene: TRBD1
j_gene: TRBJ2-1
abundance: -
CDR3nt: TGTGCCAGCAGCCCAGGGAACGCAGGGGGCTCGAATGAGCAGTTCTTC
CDR3aa: CASSPGNAGGSNEQFF

v_gene: TRBV25-1
d_gene: -
j_gene: TRBJ2-5
abundance: -
CDR3nt: TGTGCCAGCACCCTGACTGTTCAAGAGACCCAGTACTTC
CDR3aa: CASTLTVQETQYF

v_gene: TRBV4-1
d_gene: -
j_gene: TRBJ1-1
abundance: -
CDR3nt: TGCGCCAGCAGCCAAGATGGGGGGGTCACTGAAGCTTTCTTT
CDR3aa: CASSQDGGVTEAFF

v_gene: TRBV7-9
d_gene: -
j_gene: TRBJ1-2
abundance: -
CDR3nt: TGTGCCAGCAGCTACCCGGGACCCAAGAATGGCTACACCTTC
CDR3aa: CASSYPGPKNGYTF

v_gene: TRBV14
d_gene: TRBD1
j_gene: TRBJ1-6
abundance: -
CDR3nt: TGTGCCAGCAGCCAAGGAGGGGGCTCTAATTCACCCCTCCACTTT
CDR3aa: CASSQGGGSNSPLHF

v_gene: TRBV6-2/TRBV6-3
d_gene: -
j_gene: TRBJ2-5
abundance: -
CDR3nt: TGTGCCAGCAGTTACTCGATCTCCTTTTGGGAAGGCTTGAAAGAGACCCAGTACTTC
CDR3aa: CASSYSISFWEGLKETQYF

v_gene: TRBV14
d_gene: -
j_gene: TRBJ2-3
abundance: -
CDR3nt: TGTGCCAGCAGCCAACGGAACAGGTTCACAGATACGCAGTATTTT
CDR3aa: CASSQRNRFTDTQYF

v_gene: TRBV7-2
d_gene: -
j_gene: TRBJ1-3
abundance: many
CDR3nt: TGTGCCAGCAGCTTATCGGGGCCTTCTGGAAACACCATATATTTT
CDR3aa: CASSLSGPSGNTIYF

v_gene: TRBV19
d_gene: TRBD1
j_gene: TRBJ1-1
abundance: -
CDR3nt: TGTGCCAGTAGTGGACAGGGAACTGAAGCTTTCTTT
CDR3aa: CASSGQGTEAFF

v_gene: TRBV7-6
d_gene: -
j_gene: TRBJ2-3
abundance: many
CDR3nt: TGTGCCAGCAGCTTAGGGGCCTACGACCCCTATCCAGTTTCAGATACGCAGTATTTT
CDR3aa: CASSLGAYDPYPVSDTQYF

v_gene: TRBV7-6
d_gene: TRBD2
j_gene: TRBJ2-5
abundance: few
CDR3nt: TGTGCCAGCAGCTTAGTCCCCGGGACTAGCGTAAGGCTAATAGAGACCCAGTACTTC
CDR3aa: CASSLVPGTSVRLIETQYF

v_gene: TRBV24-1
d_gene: TRBD1
j_gene: TRBJ2-1
abundance: few
CDR3nt: TGTGCCACCAGCCCGGGACAGGGGGTAGTTGAGCAGTTCTTC
CDR3aa: CATSPGQGVVEQFF

v_gene: TRBV7-9
d_gene: TRBD1
j_gene: TRBJ1-2
abundance: few
CDR3nt: TGTGCCAGCAGCTTAGGATGGTTGACCACAGGGGCAGACTATGGCTACACCTTC
CDR3aa: CASSLGWLTTGADYGYTF

v_gene: TRBV4-1
d_gene: TRBD2
j_gene: TRBJ2-1
abundance: -
CDR3nt: TGCGCCAGCAGCCAAGAGGGCCCGGGGGGGGCCGACAATGAGCAGTTCTTC
CDR3aa: CASSQEGPGGADNEQFF

v_gene: TRBV2
d_gene: -
j_gene: TRBJ1-5
abundance: -
CDR3nt: TGTGCCAGCAGTGAAATTGGGGACGGTAGCAATCAGCCCCAGCATTTT
CDR3aa: CASSEIGDGSNQPQHF

v_gene: TRBV7-9
d_gene: -
j_gene: TRBJ2-7
abundance: -
CDR3nt: TGTGCCAGCAGCTTAGCTGGCGGGGACTACGAGCAGTACTTC
CDR3aa: CASSLAGGDYEQYF

v_gene: TRBV7-9
d_gene: -
j_gene: TRBJ1-5
abundance: -
CDR3nt: TGTGTCAGCAGCTCGGGTCACAGCAATCAGCCCCAGCATTTT
CDR3aa: CVSSSGHSNQPQHF

v_gene: TRBV7-9
d_gene: TRBD1
j_gene: TRBJ2-1
abundance: -
CDR3nt: TGTGCCAGCAGCTTAGCGAACAGGGGTAATGAGCAGTTCTTC
CDR3aa: CASSLANRGNEQFF

v_gene: TRBV19
d_gene: TRBD1
j_gene: TRBJ1-2
abundance: -
CDR3nt: TGTGCCAGTAGTATCGATTTCTCGGCAGGGGGCTTCTATGGCTACACCTTC
CDR3aa: CASSIDFSAGGFYGYTF

v_gene: TRBV7-8
d_gene: -
j_gene: TRBJ1-1
abundance: -
CDR3nt: TGTGCCAGCGGTCGAGGAGGGTTGAACACTGAAGCTTTCTTT
CDR3aa: CASGRGGLNTEAFF

v_gene: TRBV4-1
d_gene: TRBD1
j_gene: TRBJ1-1
abundance: -
CDR3nt: TGCGCCAGCAGACCCGACAGGGGAAGGACTGAAGCTTTCTTT
CDR3aa: CASRPDRGRTEAFF

v_gene: TRBV7-9
d_gene: -
j_gene: TRBJ1-1
abundance: many
CDR3nt: TGTGCCAGCAGCTTGCGGGGCGCTGAAGCTTTCTTT
CDR3aa: CASSLRGAEAFF

v_gene: TRBV4-3
d_gene: TRBD2
j_gene: TRBJ2-3
abundance: -
CDR3nt: TGCGCCAGCAGCCAAGGCCTGAGGTCCGGGGGGTTCACAGATACGCAGTATTTT
CDR3aa: CASSQGLRSGGFTDTQYF

v_gene: TRBV7-7
d_gene: -
j_gene: TRBJ2-3
abundance: few
CDR3nt: TGTGCTAGCAGCTTCTTGAGCACCCGGGACCCTGGGACAGATACGCAGTATTTT
CDR3aa: CASSFLSTRDPGTDTQYF

v_gene: TRBV3-1
d_gene: -
j_gene: TRBJ1-6
abundance: -
CDR3nt: TGTGCCAGCAGCCAAGAAGGATTCAGGGCAAATTCACCCCTCCACTTT
CDR3aa: CASSQEGFRANSPLHF